This T cell receptor (beta chain) was sequenced during a study of human T cells and chemical hapten exposure. Study-wide background: Across samples, TCR yields varied, mostly owing to small differences in pooled library volumes.

J lost 2 bases, V lost 5 bases, and 2 bases had no gene match. Looked up from germline, CDR1 is LNHDA and CDR2 is SQIVND (reference sequence). The CDR3 covers 14 residues. Time point: patch test 1, 2 weeks after DPC sensitization. The treatment: therapeutic diphenylcyclopropenone sensitization with weekly scalp DPC. This clonotype turned up a few times. TCRdb reanalysed the RACE reads using MiXCR and keeps one entry per CDR3 protein. Of some 350,000 distinct CDR3 sequences listed, under 8% are singletons. This chain joins TRBV19 and TRBJ1-2; 10 bases align to TRBD1. The sequenced sample was whole blood, obtained in connection with sensitization to the hapten diphenylcyclopropenone (DPC). The origin of this receptor is a woman aged 18-29 years with alopecia areata. Some clones in this sample may be carry-over from other donors' samples. The CDR3 nucleotides are TGTGCCAGTAGTGCGGGACAGGGGAACTATGGCTACACCTTC. Amino acid sequence: CASSAGQGNYGYTF. Full variable domain (rest looked up from reference TRBV19 and TRBJ1-2): DGGITQSPKYLFRKEGQNVTLSCEQNLNHDAMYWYRQDPGQGLRLIYYSQIVNDFQKGDIAEGYSVSREKKESFPLTVTSAQKNPTAFYLCASSAGQGNYGYTFGSGTRLTVV.